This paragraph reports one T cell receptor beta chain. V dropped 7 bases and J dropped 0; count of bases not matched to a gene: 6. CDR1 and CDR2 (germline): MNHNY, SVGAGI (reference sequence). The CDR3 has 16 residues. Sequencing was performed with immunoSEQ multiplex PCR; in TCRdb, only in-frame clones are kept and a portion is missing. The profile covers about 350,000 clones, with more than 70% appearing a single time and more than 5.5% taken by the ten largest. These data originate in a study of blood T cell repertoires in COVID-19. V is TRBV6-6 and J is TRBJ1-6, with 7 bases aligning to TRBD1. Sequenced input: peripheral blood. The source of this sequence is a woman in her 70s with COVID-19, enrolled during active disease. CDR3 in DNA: TGTGCCAGCAAGGGGACAGCAAGCTCCTATAATTCACCCCTCCACTTT. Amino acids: CASKGTASSYNSPLHF.